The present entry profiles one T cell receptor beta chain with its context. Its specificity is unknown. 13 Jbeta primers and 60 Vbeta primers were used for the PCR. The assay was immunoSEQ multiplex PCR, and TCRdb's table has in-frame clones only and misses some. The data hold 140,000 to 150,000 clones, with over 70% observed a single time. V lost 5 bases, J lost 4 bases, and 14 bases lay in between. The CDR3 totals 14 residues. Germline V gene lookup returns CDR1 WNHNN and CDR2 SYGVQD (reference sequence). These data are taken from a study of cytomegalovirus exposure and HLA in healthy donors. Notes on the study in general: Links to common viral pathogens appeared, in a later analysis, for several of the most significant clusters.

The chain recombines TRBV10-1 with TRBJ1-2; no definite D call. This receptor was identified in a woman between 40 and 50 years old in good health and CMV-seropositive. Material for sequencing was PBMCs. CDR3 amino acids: CASSPAGGSYGYTF. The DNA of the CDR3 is TGCGCCAGCAGTCCCGCGGGAGGATCCTATGGCTACACCTTC.